What follows describes a single T cell receptor beta chain. The junction and the germline gene differ at one end; a read error may be behind it. This specimen belongs to a study of T-cell reconstitution after alpha-beta-depleted transplantation in children. The CDR3 is made up of 16 amino acids. Germline V lookup: CDR1 SGHVS, CDR2 FNYEAQ. Preparation of the TCRbeta library used unique molecular identifiers. Each CDR3 protein gets one entry after TCRdb re-called the PCR reads with MiXCR. There are about 200,000 distinct CDR3 sequences in the sample; about 6% occur only once, and around 4.4% lies in the top ten.

Here the sequenced sample was PBMCs, taken before TCRalphabeta/CD19-depleted stem cell transplant. The origin of this receptor is a girl in the first two years of life with combined immunodeficiency, due to receive a stem cell transplant. V gene TRBV7-6 combines with J gene TRBJ2-7; the D gene is possibly TRBD2 (5 bases). This chain's CDR3 is CASSLVDTASSYEQYF. For the CDR3, the DNA is TGTGCCAGCAGCTTAGTAGACACAGCTAGCTCCTACGAACAGTACTTC.